This TCR beta chain was sequenced for a study of vaccination effects on CD4 cells after COVID-19. Some clones are missing from TCRdb's copy, which holds only in-frame ones; the method was immunoSEQ multiplex PCR. The sample yields over 50,000 clones, roughly 73% seen once. Looked up from germline, CDR1 is MDHEN and CDR2 is SYDVKM. The CDR3 totals 15 residues. With V trimmed by 2 bases and J by 6 bases, 6 bases remained unmatched. ViraFEST assay sequencing came after antigen-specific CD4+ T cells were expanded with viral peptide pools. Researchers isolated CD4+ T cells once approximately eleven days of culture had elapsed. Subjects were given two BNT162b2 or mRNA-1273 vaccine doses. Regarding this clone: Its specificity is not known.

This rearrangement joins TRBV28 to TRBJ2-1; TRBD1 agrees at 8 bases. This specimen was CD4+ T cells from PBMCs cultured with HCoV-229E spike peptides, taken after COVID-19 vaccination. This receptor was obtained from a human donor who received a COVID-19 vaccine. CDR3 in amino acids: CASSLARGQFNEQFF. CDR3 nucleotide sequence: TGTGCCAGCAGTTTAGCCAGGGGGCAATTCAATGAGCAGTTCTTC. The full variable domain, with the rest looked up from reference TRBV28 and TRBJ2-1, is DVKVTQSSRYLVKRTGEKVFLECVQDMDHENMFWYRQDPGLGLRLIYFSYDVKMKEKGDIPEGYSVSREKKERFSLILESASTNQTSMYLCASSLARGQFNEQFFGPGTRLTVL.